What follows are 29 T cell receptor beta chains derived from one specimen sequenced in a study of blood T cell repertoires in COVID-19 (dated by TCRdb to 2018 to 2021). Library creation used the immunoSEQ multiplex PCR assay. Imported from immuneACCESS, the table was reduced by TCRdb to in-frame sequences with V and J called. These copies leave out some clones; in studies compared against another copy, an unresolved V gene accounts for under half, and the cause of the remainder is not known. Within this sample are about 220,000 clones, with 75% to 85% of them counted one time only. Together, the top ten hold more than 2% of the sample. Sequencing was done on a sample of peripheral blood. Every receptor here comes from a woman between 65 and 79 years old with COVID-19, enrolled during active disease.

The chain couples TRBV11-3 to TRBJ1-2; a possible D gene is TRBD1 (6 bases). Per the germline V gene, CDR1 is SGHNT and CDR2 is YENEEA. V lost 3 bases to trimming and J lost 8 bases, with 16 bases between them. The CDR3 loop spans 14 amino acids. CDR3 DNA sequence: TGTGCCAGCAGCTTGGGGGCGGGAGCGTTGGGCTACACCTTC. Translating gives CASSLGAGALGYTF.

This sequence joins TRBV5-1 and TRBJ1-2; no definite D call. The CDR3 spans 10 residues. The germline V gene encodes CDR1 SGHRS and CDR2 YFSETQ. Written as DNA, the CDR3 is TGCGTGAGGGCTGGCTATGGCTACACCTTC. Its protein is CVRAGYGYTF.

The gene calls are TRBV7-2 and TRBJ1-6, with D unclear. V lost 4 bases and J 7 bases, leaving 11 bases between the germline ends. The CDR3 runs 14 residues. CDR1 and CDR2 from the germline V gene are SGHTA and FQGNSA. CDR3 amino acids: CASSSPVRNSPLHF. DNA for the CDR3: TGTGCCAGCAGCTCCCCGGTCCGGAATTCACCCCTCCACTTT.

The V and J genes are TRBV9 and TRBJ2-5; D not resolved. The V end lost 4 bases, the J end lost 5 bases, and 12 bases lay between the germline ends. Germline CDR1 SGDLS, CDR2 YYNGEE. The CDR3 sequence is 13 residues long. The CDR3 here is CASSPSPGETQYF. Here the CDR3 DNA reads TGTGCCAGCAGCCCCTCCCCCGGGGAGACCCAGTACTTC. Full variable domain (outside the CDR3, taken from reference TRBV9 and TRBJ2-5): DSGVTQTPKHLITATGQRVTLRCSPRSGDLSVYWYQQSLDQGLQFLIQYYNGEERAKGNILERFSAQQFPDLHSELNLSSLELGDSALYFCASSPSPGETQYFGPGTRLLVL.

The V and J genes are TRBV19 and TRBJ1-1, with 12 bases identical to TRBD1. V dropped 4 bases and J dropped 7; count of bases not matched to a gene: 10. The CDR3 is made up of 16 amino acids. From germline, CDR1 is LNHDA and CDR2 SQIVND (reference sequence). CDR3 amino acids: CASSNRDRGRTNEAFF. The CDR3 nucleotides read TGTGCCAGTAGTAACCGGGACAGGGGGCGTACCAATGAAGCTTTCTTT. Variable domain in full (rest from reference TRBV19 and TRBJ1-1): DGGITQSPKYLFRKEGQNVTLSCEQNLNHDAMYWYRQDPGQGLRLIYYSQIVNDFQKGDIAEGYSVSREKKESFPLTVTSAQKNPTAFYLCASSNRDRGRTNEAFFGQGTRLTVV.

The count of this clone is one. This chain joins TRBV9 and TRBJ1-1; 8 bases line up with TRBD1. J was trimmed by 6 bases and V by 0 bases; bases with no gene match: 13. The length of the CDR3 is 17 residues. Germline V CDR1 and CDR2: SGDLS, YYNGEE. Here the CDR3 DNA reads TGTGCCAGCAGCGTAGGAGCGGCAGGGGGCGTAGAGGCTGAAGCTTTCTTT. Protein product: CASSVGAAGGVEAEAFF.

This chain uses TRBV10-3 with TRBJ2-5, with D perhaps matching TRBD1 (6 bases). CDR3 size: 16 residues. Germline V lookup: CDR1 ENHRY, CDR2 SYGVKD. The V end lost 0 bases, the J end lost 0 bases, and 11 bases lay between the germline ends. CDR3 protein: CAISESAGVYQETQYF. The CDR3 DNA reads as TGTGCCATCAGTGAGTCGGCAGGGGTGTACCAAGAGACCCAGTACTTC.

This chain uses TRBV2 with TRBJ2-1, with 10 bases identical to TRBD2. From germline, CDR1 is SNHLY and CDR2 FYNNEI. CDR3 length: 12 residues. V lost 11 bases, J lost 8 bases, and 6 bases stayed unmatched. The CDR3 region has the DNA TGTGCCCCCGTGGGACTAGCGCATGAGCAGTTCTTC. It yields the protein CAPVGLAHEQFF.

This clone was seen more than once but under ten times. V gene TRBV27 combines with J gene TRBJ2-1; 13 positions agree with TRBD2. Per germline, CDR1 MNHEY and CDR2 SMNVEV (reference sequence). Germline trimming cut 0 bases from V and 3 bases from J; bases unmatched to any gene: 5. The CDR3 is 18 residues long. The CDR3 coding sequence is TGTGCCAGCAGTTTATCCCGGACTAGCGGGAGCAACTACAATGAGCAGTTCTTC. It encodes CASSLSRTSGSNYNEQFF.

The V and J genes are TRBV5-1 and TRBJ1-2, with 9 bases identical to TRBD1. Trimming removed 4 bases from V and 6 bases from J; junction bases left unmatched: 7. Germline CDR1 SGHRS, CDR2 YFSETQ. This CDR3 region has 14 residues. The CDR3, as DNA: TGCGCCAGCAGCCTAGGACAGGGGACCGATGGCTACACCTTC. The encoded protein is CASSLGQGTDGYTF.

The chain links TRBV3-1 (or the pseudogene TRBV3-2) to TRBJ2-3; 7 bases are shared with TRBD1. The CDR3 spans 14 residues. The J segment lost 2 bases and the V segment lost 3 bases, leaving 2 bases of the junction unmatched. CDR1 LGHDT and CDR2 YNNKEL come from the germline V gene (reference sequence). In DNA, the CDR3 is TGTGCCAGCAGCCACGGACAGGACACAGATACGCAGTATTTT. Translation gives CASSHGQDTDTQYF.

The DNA of the CDR3 is TGTGCCAGCAGTTTGCTCGGGGGAACTGAAGCTTTCTTT. It encodes CASSLLGGTEAFF. The chain links TRBV27 to TRBJ1-1; maybe TRBD1 (5 bases). Germline V gene lookup returns CDR1 MNHEY and CDR2 SMNVEV (reference sequence). The CDR3 has 13 residues. The germline V and J ends were trimmed by 3 bases and 5 bases, with 10 bases remaining between them.

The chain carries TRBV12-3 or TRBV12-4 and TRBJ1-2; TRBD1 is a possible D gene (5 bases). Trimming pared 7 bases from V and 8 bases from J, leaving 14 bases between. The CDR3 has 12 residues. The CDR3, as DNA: TGTGCCAGCACCCTCGTGGGGCCCGGCTACACCTTC. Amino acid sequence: CASTLVGPGYTF.

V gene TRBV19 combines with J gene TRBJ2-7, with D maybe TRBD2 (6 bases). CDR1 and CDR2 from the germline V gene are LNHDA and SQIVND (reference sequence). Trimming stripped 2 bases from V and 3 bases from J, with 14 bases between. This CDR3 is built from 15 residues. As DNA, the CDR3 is TGTGCCAGTAGTATACCCGGTTCGGGACTCTACGAGCAGTACTTC. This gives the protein CASSIPGSGLYEQYF.

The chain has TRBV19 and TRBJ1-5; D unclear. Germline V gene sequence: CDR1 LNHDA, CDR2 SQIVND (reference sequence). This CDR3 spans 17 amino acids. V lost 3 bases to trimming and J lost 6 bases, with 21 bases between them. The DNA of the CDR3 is TGTGCCAGTAGTATTTGGGCAGTCGGAATCTTGATTCAGCCCCAGCATTTT. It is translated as CASSIWAVGILIQPQHF.

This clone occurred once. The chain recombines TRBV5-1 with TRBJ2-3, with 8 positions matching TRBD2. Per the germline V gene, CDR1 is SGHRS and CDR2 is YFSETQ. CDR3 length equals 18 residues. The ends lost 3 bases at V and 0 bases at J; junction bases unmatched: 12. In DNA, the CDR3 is TGCGCCAGCAGCTCGTTTTCTAGCGGGTTGTCTAGCACAGATACGCAGTATTTT. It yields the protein CASSSFSSGLSSTDTQYF.

The CDR3 DNA reads TGTGCCAGCAGCTTTGTTTCTAGCGGGGGCTACAATGAGCAGTTCTTC. The encoded protein is CASSFVSSGGYNEQFF. V and J are TRBV5-6 and TRBJ2-1, with 10 nucleotides matching TRBD2. With V trimmed by 2 bases and J by 3 bases, 5 bases remained unmatched. The CDR3 runs 16 residues. From germline, CDR1 is SGHDT and CDR2 YYEEEE.

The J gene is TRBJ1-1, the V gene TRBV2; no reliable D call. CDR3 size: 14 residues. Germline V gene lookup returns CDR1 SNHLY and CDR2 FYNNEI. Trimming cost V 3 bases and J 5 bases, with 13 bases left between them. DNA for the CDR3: TGTGCCAGCAGTGACCCTCGGTACCGTACTGAAGCTTTCTTT. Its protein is CASSDPRYRTEAFF.

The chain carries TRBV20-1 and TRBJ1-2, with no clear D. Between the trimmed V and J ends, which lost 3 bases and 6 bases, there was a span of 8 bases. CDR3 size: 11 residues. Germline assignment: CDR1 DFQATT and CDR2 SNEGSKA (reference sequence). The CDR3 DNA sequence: TGCAGTGCTAGTCTGGCAGATGGCTACACCTTC. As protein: CSASLADGYTF.

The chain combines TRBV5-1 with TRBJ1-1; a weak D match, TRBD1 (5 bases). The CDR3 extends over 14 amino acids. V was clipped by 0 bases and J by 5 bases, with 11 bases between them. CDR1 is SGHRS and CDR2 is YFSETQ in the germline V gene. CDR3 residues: CASSLARGLTEAFF. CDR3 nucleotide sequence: TGCGCCAGCAGCTTGGCCCGGGGACTGACTGAAGCTTTCTTT. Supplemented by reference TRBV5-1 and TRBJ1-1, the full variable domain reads KAGVTQTPRYLIKTRGQQVTLSCSPISGHRSVSWYQQTPGQGLQFLFEYFSETQRNKGNFPGRFSGRQFSNSRSEMNVSTLELGDSALYLCASSLARGLTEAFFGQGTRLTVV.

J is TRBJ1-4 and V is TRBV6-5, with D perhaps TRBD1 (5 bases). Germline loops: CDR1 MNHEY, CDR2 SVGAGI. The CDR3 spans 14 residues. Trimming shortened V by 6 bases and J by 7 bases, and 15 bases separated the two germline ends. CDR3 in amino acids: CASSRVGVGEKLFF. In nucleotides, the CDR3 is TGTGCCAGCAGCAGAGTAGGGGTTGGTGAAAAACTGTTTTTT.

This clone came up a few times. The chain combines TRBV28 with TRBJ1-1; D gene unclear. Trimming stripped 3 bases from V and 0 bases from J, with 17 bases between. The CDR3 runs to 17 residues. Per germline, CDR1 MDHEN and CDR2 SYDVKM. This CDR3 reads CASSFEGPVRLNTEAFF. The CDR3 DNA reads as TGTGCCAGCAGTTTCGAAGGTCCGGTCAGGTTGAACACTGAAGCTTTCTTT.

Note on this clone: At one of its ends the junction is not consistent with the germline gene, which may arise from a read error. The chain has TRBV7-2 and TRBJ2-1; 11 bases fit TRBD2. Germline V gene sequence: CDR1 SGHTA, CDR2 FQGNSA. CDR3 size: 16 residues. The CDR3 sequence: CASSLGGGTSGSEPFF. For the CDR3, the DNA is TGTGCCAGCAGCTTGGGGGGCGGGACTAGCGGCTCGGAGCCGTTCTTC.

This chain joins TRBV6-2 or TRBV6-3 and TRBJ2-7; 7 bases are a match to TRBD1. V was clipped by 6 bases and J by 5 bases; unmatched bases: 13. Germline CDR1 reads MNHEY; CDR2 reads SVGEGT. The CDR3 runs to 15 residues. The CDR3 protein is CASSRRDRAGDEQYF. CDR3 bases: TGTGCCAGCAGCCGGCGCGACAGGGCAGGGGACGAGCAGTACTTC.

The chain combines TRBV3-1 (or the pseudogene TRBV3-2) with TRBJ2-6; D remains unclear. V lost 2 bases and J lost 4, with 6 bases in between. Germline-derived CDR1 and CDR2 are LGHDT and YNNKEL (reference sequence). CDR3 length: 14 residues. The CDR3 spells CASSQREGANVLTF. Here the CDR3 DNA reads TGTGCCAGCAGCCAACGAGAGGGGGCCAACGTCCTGACTTTC.

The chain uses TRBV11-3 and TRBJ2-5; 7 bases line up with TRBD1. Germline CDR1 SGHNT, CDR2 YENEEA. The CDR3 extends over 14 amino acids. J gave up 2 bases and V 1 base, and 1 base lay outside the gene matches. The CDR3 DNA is TGTGCCAGCAGCTTAGGACAGGGTCAAGAGACCCAGTACTTC. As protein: CASSLGQGQETQYF.

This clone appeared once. The chain's CDR3 is CASSWTVNNEKLFF. The CDR3 region has the DNA TGTGCCAGCAGTTGGACAGTCAATAATGAAAAACTGTTTTTT. The rearrangement joins TRBV6-5 to TRBJ1-4; perhaps TRBD1 as D (6 bases). The CDR3 is 14 residues long. The germline V gene encodes CDR1 MNHEY and CDR2 SVGAGI. V was cut by 4 bases and J by 4 bases, with 10 bases left in between.

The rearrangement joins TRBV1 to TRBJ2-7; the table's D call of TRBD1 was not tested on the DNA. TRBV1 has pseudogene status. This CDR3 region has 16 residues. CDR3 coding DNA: TGCACCAGCAGCCATGTAATGGGACAGGGCTACTACGAGCAGTACTTC. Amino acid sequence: CTSSHVMGQGYYEQYF.

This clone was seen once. CDR3 amino acids: CASSQGQDPRTQYF. CDR3 DNA sequence: TGTGCCAGCAGCCAAGGACAGGACCCGAGGACCCAGTACTTC. The V gene is TRBV2, the J gene TRBJ2-5; 7 bases match TRBD1. V dropped 6 bases and J dropped 7; count of bases not matched to a gene: 11. CDR1 is SNHLY, CDR2 FYNNEI, per germline. This CDR3 region has 14 residues.